The rows below give T cell receptor beta chains drawn from one sample of a study of cytomegalovirus exposure and HLA in healthy donors. Repertoires were generated with immunoSEQ multiplex PCR, while TCRdb's copy carries only in-frame clones and drops some. Among some 120,000 clones listed, 73% were seen once. Material: PBMCs. These receptor sequences come from a woman in her forties in good health and CMV-seronegative. CDR3s include the opening cysteine and the closing phenylalanine or tryptophan. D genes are given only for firm matches. Clone size is given for some rows only: seen once, a few or many times, or a class if the clone is expanded.

j_gene	abundance	d_gene	v_gene	CDR3aa	CDR3nt
TRBJ2-2	-	TRBD1	TRBV7-3	CASSPRQGARTGELFF	TGTGCCAGCAGCCCACGGCAGGGGGCCCGGACCGGGGAGCTGTTTTTT
TRBJ2-4	-	TRBD1	TRBV7-2	CASSSQGARDIQYF	TGTGCCAGCAGCTCACAGGGGGCGCGGGACATTCAGTACTTC
TRBJ1-5	-	-	TRBV4-3	CASSQERAGSLWPQHF	TGCGCCAGCAGCCAAGAGCGGGCAGGATCATTGTGGCCCCAGCATTTT
TRBJ2-7	-	-	TRBV18	CASSPGREEQYF	TGTGCCAGCTCACCCGGGAGAGAAGAGCAGTACTTC
TRBJ1-2	-	-	TRBV28	CASSLGHQRAGYTF	TGTGCCAGCAGTTTGGGACACCAAAGGGCTGGCTACACCTTC
TRBJ2-7	-	TRBD2	TRBV7-2	CASSLSLVGGIREQYF	TGTGCCAGCAGCTTATCTCTTGTCGGGGGGATCAGGGAGCAGTACTTC
TRBJ2-3	-	TRBD2	TRBV7-6	CASALAGQTDTQYF	TGTGCCAGCGCCCTAGCGGGGCAAACAGATACGCAGTATTTT
TRBJ2-1	-	-	TRBV12-2	CASRLAWRDEQFF	TGTGCAAGTCGCTTAGCGTGGAGGGATGAGCAGTTCTTC
TRBJ2-1	-	-	TRBV5-4	CASSLGSFSFLTPNEQFF	TGTGCCAGCAGCTTGGGTAGCTTTAGTTTTTTGACCCCCAATGAGCAGTTCTTC
TRBJ2-7	-	TRBD1	TRBV5-4	CASSLVTGGGYEQYF	TGTGCCAGCAGCTTGGTGACAGGGGGAGGCTACGAGCAGTACTTC
TRBJ2-3	-	-	TRBV7-2	CASSLGPADTQYF	TGTGCCAGCAGCTTAGGGCCCGCAGATACGCAGTATTTT
TRBJ1-2	-	-	TRBV6-1	CASSGGRVGGYTF	TGTGCCAGCAGTGGAGGCAGGGTGGGCGGCTACACCTTC
TRBJ1-2	few	-	TRBV6-1	CASSAGGLGVGYGYTF	TGTGCCAGCAGTGCCGGGGGGTTAGGGGTTGGCTATGGCTACACCTTC
TRBJ2-3	-	-	TRBV29-1	CSVAGGATGTDTQYF	TGCAGCGTTGCTGGGGGGGCAACAGGCACAGATACGCAGTATTTT
TRBJ2-1	-	-	TRBV7-8	CASSFSAEEQFF	TGTGCCAGCAGCTTTAGCGCTGAGGAGCAGTTCTTC
TRBJ1-6	-	-	TRBV19	CASSPTGTPLHF	TGTGCCAGTAGCCCGACAGGAACCCCCCTCCACTTT
TRBJ2-7	-	-	TRBV7-3	CASSAQPTGEQYF	TGTGCCAGCAGCGCTCAACCCACAGGGGAGCAGTACTTC
TRBJ2-1	-	TRBD1	TRBV18	CASSRTGTGMKDEQFF	TGTGCCAGCTCTCGAACCGGGACAGGGATGAAGGATGAGCAGTTCTTC
TRBJ1-4	-	-	TRBV28	CASGDIYDEKLFF	TGTGCCAGCGGGGACATATACGACGAAAAACTGTTTTTT
TRBJ1-1	-	-	TRBV18	CASSAAWTVSTEAFF	TGTGCCAGCTCGGCAGCCTGGACAGTGAGCACTGAAGCTTTCTTT
TRBJ2-3	-	-	TRBV19	CASSIWQATDTQYF	TGTGCCAGTAGTATTTGGCAGGCGACAGATACGCAGTATTTT
TRBJ2-5	-	TRBD2	TRBV2	CASSELARGVAQYF	TGTGCCAGCAGTGAACTAGCTCGGGGGGTGGCCCAGTACTTC
TRBJ2-7	-	TRBD2	TRBV4-2	CASSQGPLGGGLSYEQYF	TGTGCCAGCAGCCAAGGGCCCCTAGGCGGGGGGCTTTCCTACGAGCAGTACTTC
TRBJ1-1	few	-	TRBV5-1	CASSLGQGTGEAFF	TGCGCCAGCAGCTTGGGGCAGGGGACGGGTGAAGCTTTCTTT
TRBJ2-3	-	TRBD2	TRBV7-2	CASSSRRGGTDTQYF	TGTGCCAGCAGCTCGAGGCGGGGGGGGACAGATACGCAGTATTTT
TRBJ2-1	-	TRBD2	TRBV29-1	CSVGLAGVNEQFF	TGCAGCGTTGGCCTAGCGGGCGTTAATGAGCAGTTCTTC
TRBJ2-7	-	-	TRBV6-5	CASTRGQFNYEQYF	TGTGCCAGCACCCGAGGACAGTTCAACTACGAGCAGTACTTC
TRBJ1-4	-	-	TRBV7-9	CSSSLGRGEKLFF	TGTTCCAGCAGCTTAGGCAGGGGTGAAAAACTGTTTTTT
TRBJ2-5	-	TRBD2	TRBV27	CASSPRRLAGGQETQYF	TGTGCCAGCAGTCCCCGTCGTCTAGCGGGGGGACAGGAGACCCAGTACTTC
TRBJ1-1	-	TRBD1	TRBV4-1	CASSQWTTGGTEAFF	TGCGCCAGCAGCCAATGGACCACAGGGGGCACTGAAGCTTTCTTT
TRBJ2-3	once	-	TRBV19	CASHSPLTTDTQYF	TGTGCCTCCCACTCACCCCTAACCACAGATACGCAGTATTTT
TRBJ1-2	-	-	TRBV19	CASTRFPEGQTITNYGYTF	TGTGCCAGTACCAGATTCCCGGAAGGACAGACTATCACAAACTATGGCTACACCTTC
TRBJ2-5	few	TRBD2	TRBV5-6	CASSLGTSGALGETQYF	TGTGCCAGCAGCTTGGGGACTAGCGGGGCCCTAGGAGAGACCCAGTACTTC
TRBJ1-2	-	TRBD1	TRBV4-2	CASSQLGTTGGYGYTF	TGTGCCAGCAGCCAACTGGGCACAACAGGGGGATATGGCTACACCTTC
TRBJ1-2	few	TRBD1	TRBV6-5	CASSYGQGYYGYTF	TGTGCCAGCAGTTACGGACAGGGGTACTATGGCTACACCTTC
TRBJ2-1	-	-	TRBV7-6	CASSSPAGSPHSYNEQFF	TGTGCCAGCAGCTCTCCAGCGGGCAGTCCGCACTCCTACAATGAGCAGTTCTTC
TRBJ2-1	-	-	TRBV18	CASSPSTDYNEQFF	TGTGCCAGCTCACCAAGCACAGACTACAATGAGCAGTTCTTC
TRBJ2-3	once	TRBD2	TRBV5-1	CASSLTREGTQYF	TGCGCCAGCAGCTTGACCAGGGAGGGTACGCAGTATTTT
TRBJ1-1	-	-	TRBV25-1	CASSAGFRGDTEAFF	TGTGCCAGCAGTGCGGGTTTCCGGGGGGACACTGAAGCTTTCTTT